The 5 T cell receptor beta chains below were found in one sample sequenced in a study of T cell clusters in autoimmune cytopenias. About 37,500 genome equivalents of blood DNA were amplified for TRB. Multiplex touch-down PCR amplified TRB using TRB-A and TRB-B pools in one tube. TCRdb processed the multiplex PCR reads again and assigns one entry to each CDR3 protein, with no DNA. The ten most abundant clones cover approximately 3.2% of a sample with fewer than 3,500 distinct CDR3 sequences. Sequenced: peripheral blood. The receptor set was obtained from a human donor with an autoimmune cytopenia or autoimmune hepatitis (not recorded which).

The chain uses TRBV12-3 or TRBV12-4 and TRBJ1-4; TCRdb calls TRBD1, which cannot be checked without DNA. The CDR3 is 14 residues long. CDR3 loop: CASSPGQTNEKLFF.

Frequency places this clonotype as medium-sized. The chain uses TRBV27 and TRBJ2-3; the D call from TCRdb, TRBD2, cannot be confirmed without DNA. This CDR3 comprises 16 residues. CDR1 is MNHEY, CDR2 SMNVEV, per germline (reference sequence). This chain's CDR3 is CASSLGLAGGRDTQYF.

This clonotype registers medium-sized by frequency. This sequence joins TRBV5-5 and TRBJ1-6. Germline V gene sequence: CDR1 SGHKS, CDR2 YYEKEE (reference sequence). This CDR3 is built from 14 residues. Here the CDR3 reads CASRDSSYNSPLHF.

Frequency places this clonotype as medium-sized (0.01 to 0.1%). The chain recombines TRBV6-2 or TRBV6-3 with TRBJ2-2; no DNA is available, so the TRBD2 call from TCRdb remains unchecked. From germline, CDR1 is MNHEY and CDR2 SVGEGT. The CDR3 is 19 residues long. CDR3 sequence: CASSYFGLAETMNTGELFF.

Its frequency marks this clonotype as medium-sized. This chain uses TRBV7-9 with TRBJ1-5; the TCRdb D gene call, TRBD1, has no DNA to confirm it. Germline V gives CDR1 SEHNR, CDR2 FQNEAQ (reference sequence). The CDR3 contains 18 residues. CDR3 residues: CASSLVSRGQDGNQPQHF.